This T cell receptor (beta chain) came from a study of OX40 agonist ivuxolimab in advanced cancers. TCRdb keeps only in-frame clones here, not all; method: immunoSEQ multiplex PCR. The sample shows under 95,000 clones, roughly nine tenths of them seen only once. This CDR3 has 14 amino acids. Trimming took 6 bases from V and 0 from J, leaving 8 bases between them. CDR1 is MNHEY and CDR2 is SVGAGI in the germline V gene. The material sequenced was CD4+ or CD8+ T cells sorted from blood, taken in a trial of the OX40 agonist ivuxolimab. This sequence was found in an adult with an advanced solid tumor such as melanoma, head and neck, liver or kidney cancer. The chain carries TRBV6-5 and TRBJ1-4, with unresolved D. The CDR3 DNA is TGTGCCAGCAGAATGACCGCAACTAATGAAAAACTGTTTTTT. It is translated as CASRMTATNEKLFF.